This TCR beta chain was sequenced in a study of T cell changes during pregnancy in multiple sclerosis. The germline gives CDR1 SGHDN, CDR2 FVKESK. CDR3 length equals 15 residues. Deletions cut 0 bases from V and 2 bases from J, with 11 bases between. The data were produced by immunoSEQ multiplex PCR, yet TCRdb's version contains in-frame clones alone and is incomplete. The sample includes 60,000 to 75,000 clones, just over 90% of them seen just once. This chain connects TRBV14 to TRBJ2-7; the D gene is possibly TRBD2 (5 bases). The sequence came from a female donor in good health, enrolled as a control in a pregnancy study. The starting material was peripheral blood, obtained in the second trimester of pregnancy. The CDR3 nucleotides read TGTGCCAGCAGCCAAGAGAGGGCACCTCCCTACGAGCAGTACTTC. It translates to CASSQERAPPYEQYF. The full variable domain, with the rest looked up from reference TRBV14 and TRBJ2-7, is EAGVTQFPSHSVIEKGQTVTLRCDPISGHDNLYWYRRVMGKEIKFLLHFVKESKQDESGMPNNRFLAERTGGTYSTLKVQPAELEDSGVYFCASSQERAPPYEQYFGPGTRLTVT.